Given below is one TCR beta chain in context. As yet, its antigen is unknown. Time point here: cycle 4 day 1 (C4D1), after 6 weeks of nivolumab. Every patient relapsed after autologous stem cell transplantation, and brentuximab vedotin exposure varied. Thawed PBMCs were the source of CD4+ T cells, purified by magnetic negative selection. Under best response, outcomes were complete response, partial response or progressive disease. V lost 4 bases to trimming and J lost 2 bases, with 11 bases between them. Germline CDR1 SGHTA, CDR2 FQGNSA. The CDR3 has 14 residues. Produced via immunoSEQ multiplex PCR; TCRdb's table is partial and in-frame only. The sample carries approximately 28,000 clones, 70% to 85% recorded once. This entry is derived from a study of PD-1 blockade in classical Hodgkin lymphoma. Overall study context: Intravenous delivery of nivolumab at 3 mg/kg to patients occurred every 2 weeks. Study results and caveats: It was among complete responders that baseline diversity resembled that of newly diagnosed patients.

The sequences come from CD4+ T cells from blood, collected before the fourth cycle of nivolumab. This sequence originates from a human donor with classical Hodgkin lymphoma. V gene TRBV7-2 combines with J gene TRBJ2-5; D gene ambiguous. In DNA, the CDR3 is TGTGCCAGCAGCTCCAGACGGAGTCAAGAGACCCAGTACTTC. Its protein product is CASSSRRSQETQYF.